This section outlines one TCR beta chain sequence together with its context. What it recognizes is unknown. The study reverse transcribed the entire isolated RNA, so it sequenced expressed TCRB transcripts. Produced via immunoSEQ multiplex PCR; TCRdb's table is partial and in-frame only. The sample yields 310,000 or so clones, approximately 10% seen once. This CDR3 contains 16 residues. The ends were cut back, 1 base at V and 1 base at J, with 13 bases in the middle. CDR1 and CDR2 (germline): KGHSH, LQKENI. The data stem from a study of beta chain features in type 1 diabetes. Study findings and constraints: The study found fewer insertions and more deletions at VDJ junctions in type 1 diabetes patients. Type 1 diabetes patients had moderately but significantly shorter TCRB CDR3s in all four CD4+ subsets.

The clonotype was recovered from a woman aged 25 to 39 in good health. V usage is TRBV18 and J usage is TRBJ2-5, with D maybe TRBD1 (5 bases). Input material: naive CD4+ T cells from blood. CDR3 region: CASSPLSRTTQETQYF. In nucleotides, the CDR3 is TGTGCCAGCTCACCACTTTCTCGGACAACCCAAGAGACCCAGTACTTC.